The rows below give T cell receptor beta chains drawn from one sample of a study of radiotherapy plus CTLA-4 blockade in lung cancer. TCRdb keeps only in-frame clones here, not all; method: immunoSEQ multiplex PCR. The sample contains roughly 50,000 clones, nearly 90% of which appear only once. Specimen: peripheral blood, collected from a patient treated with radiotherapy plus ipilimumab. Receptors originate from a human donor with non-small cell lung cancer whose response to radiotherapy plus ipilimumab could not be evaluated. Each CDR3 is given with its conserved first and last residue. Fields, in order: D gene, V gene, CDR3 length, J gene, clone size, CDR3 protein, CDR3 DNA. A D gene is named only where the DNA matches it firmly. Clone sizes are given selectively: once, few, many, or a class where the clone is expanded.

-	TRBV6-1	17	TRBJ1-3	-	CASSARAGASSGNTIYF	TGTGCCAGCAGTGCAAGGGCAGGGGCGAGCTCTGGAAACACCATATATTTT
TRBD2	TRBV29-1	14	TRBJ2-7	-	CSAFSAGGTYEQYF	TGCAGCGCCTTTTCAGCGGGGGGAACCTACGAGCAGTACTTC
-	TRBV7-2	14	TRBJ1-2	-	CASIQPGENWGYTF	TGTGCCAGCATCCAACCCGGGGAGAATTGGGGCTACACCTTC
-	TRBV5-4	16	TRBJ1-2	-	CASSLDGRGSVVGYTF	TGTGCCAGCAGCCTAGATGGGAGGGGAAGTGTAGTGGGCTACACCTTC
-	TRBV7-2	13	TRBJ2-7	-	CASSLVTTYEQYF	TGTGCCAGCAGCTTAGTCACTACCTACGAGCAGTACTTC
TRBD1	TRBV4-1	15	TRBJ1-4	-	CASSQGYRGNEKLFF	TGCGCCAGCAGCCAAGGCTACAGGGGGAACGAAAAACTGTTTTTT
TRBD2	TRBV29-1	14	TRBJ2-3	-	CSSSGSGGTDTQYF	TGCAGCTCCTCGGGGAGCGGGGGCACAGATACGCAGTATTTT
TRBD1	TRBV5-6	16	TRBJ2-1	-	CASSWGTGNLYNEQFF	TGTGCCAGCAGCTGGGGGACAGGGAACCTCTACAATGAGCAGTTCTTC
TRBD1	TRBV2	13	TRBJ1-6	once	CASKGQGGSPLHF	TGTGCCAGCAAGGGACAGGGAGGTTCACCCCTCCACTTT
-	TRBV7-2	15	TRBJ2-7	-	CASSLAPTEAAWQYF	TGTGCCAGCAGCTTAGCCCCTACTGAGGCCGCTTGGCAGTACTTC
TRBD1	TRBV7-2	15	TRBJ1-1	-	CASSFPRGIGTEAFF	TGTGCCAGCAGCTTTCCCAGGGGGATCGGCACTGAAGCTTTCTTT
TRBD2	TRBV2	19	TRBJ2-1	once	CASSESSGRHPPSSAEQFF	TGTGCCAGCAGTGAATCGAGCGGGAGGCACCCGCCCTCCTCTGCTGAGCAGTTCTTC